Given below is one T cell receptor (beta chain) in context. This sample is part of a study of memory CD4+ T cells and cytomegalovirus serostatus. Study summary: Donors were healthy Belgian adults, 10 or so CMV seropositive and 24 seronegative.

Germline V gene data show CDR1 as SNHLY and CDR2 as FYNNEI. The CDR3 runs 12 residues. V dropped 6 bases and J dropped 3 bases, with 9 bases sitting between them. The sort gate was single viable CD3+CD4+CD8-CD45RO+ cells for memory CD4+ T cells. Per the authors' pipeline: After removing out-of-frame reads, around 2 million distinct TCRbeta sequences remained. Clones were sequenced by immunoSEQ multiplex PCR, and TCRdb holds only the in-frame ones, with some missing. The D gene and trimming were derived from the DNA, and the V and J assignments and clone size from that table. The sample lists 56,000 or so clones, over 60% occurring once.

Specimen: memory CD4+ T cells from blood. The rearrangement links TRBV2 to TRBJ2-7, with D unclear. This clonotype was obtained from an adult in good health and CMV-seronegative. Some clones in this sample may be carry-over from other donors' samples. CDR3 sequence: CASRGVGYEQYF. CDR3 bases: TGTGCCAGCAGGGGCGTTGGCTACGAGCAGTACTTC.